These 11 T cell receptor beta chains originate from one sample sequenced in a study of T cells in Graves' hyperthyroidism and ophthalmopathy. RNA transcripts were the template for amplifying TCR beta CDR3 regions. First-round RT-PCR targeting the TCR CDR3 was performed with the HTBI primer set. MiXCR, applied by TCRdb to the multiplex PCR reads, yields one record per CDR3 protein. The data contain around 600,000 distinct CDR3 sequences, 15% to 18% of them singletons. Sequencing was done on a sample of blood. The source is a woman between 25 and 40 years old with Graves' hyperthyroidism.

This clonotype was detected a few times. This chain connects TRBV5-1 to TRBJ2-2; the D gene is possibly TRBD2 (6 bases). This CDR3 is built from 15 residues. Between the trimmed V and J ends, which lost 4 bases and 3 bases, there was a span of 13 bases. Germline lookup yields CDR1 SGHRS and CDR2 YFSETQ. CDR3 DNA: TGCGCCAGCAGCGGCGGGACTGGTTACACCGGGGAGCTGTTTTTT. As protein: CASSGGTGYTGELFF.

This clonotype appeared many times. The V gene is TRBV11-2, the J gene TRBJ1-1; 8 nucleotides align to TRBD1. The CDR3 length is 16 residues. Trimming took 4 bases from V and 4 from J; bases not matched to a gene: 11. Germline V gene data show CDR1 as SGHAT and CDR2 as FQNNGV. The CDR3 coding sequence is TGTGCCAGCAGCTCATACTGGACAGGGCCGGGCACTGAAGCTTTCTTT. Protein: CASSSYWTGPGTEAFF.

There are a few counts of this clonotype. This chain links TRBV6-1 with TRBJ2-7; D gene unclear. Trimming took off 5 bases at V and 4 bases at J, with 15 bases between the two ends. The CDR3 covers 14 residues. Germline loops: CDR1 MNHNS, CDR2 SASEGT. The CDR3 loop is CASSTTENEYEQYF. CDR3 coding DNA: TGTGCCAGCAGTACGACGGAAAATGAGTACGAGCAGTACTTC.

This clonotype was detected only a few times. CDR3 sequence reads: CSARDQSRAYEQYF. As DNA, the CDR3 is TGCAGTGCTAGAGATCAGAGTAGGGCCTACGAGCAGTACTTC. The J gene is TRBJ2-7, the V gene TRBV20-1; D is uncertain. The CDR3 is 14 residues long. V was cut by 0 bases and J by 2 bases, with 11 bases left in between. The germline V gene encodes CDR1 DFQATT and CDR2 SNEGSKA (reference sequence).

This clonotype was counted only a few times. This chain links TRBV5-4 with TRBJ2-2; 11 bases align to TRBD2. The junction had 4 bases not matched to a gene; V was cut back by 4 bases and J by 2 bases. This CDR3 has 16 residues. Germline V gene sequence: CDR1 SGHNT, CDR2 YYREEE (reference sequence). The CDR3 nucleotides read TGTGCCAGCAGCGAGGGACTAGCGGTTAACACCGGGGAGCTGTTTTTT. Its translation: CASSEGLAVNTGELFF.

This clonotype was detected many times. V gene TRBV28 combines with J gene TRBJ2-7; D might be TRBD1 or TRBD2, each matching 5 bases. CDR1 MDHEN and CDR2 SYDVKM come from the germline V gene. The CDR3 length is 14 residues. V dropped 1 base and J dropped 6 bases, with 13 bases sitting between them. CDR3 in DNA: TGTGCCAGCAGTTTATCCGGGACCCCTTGCGAGCAGTACTTC. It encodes CASSLSGTPCEQYF.

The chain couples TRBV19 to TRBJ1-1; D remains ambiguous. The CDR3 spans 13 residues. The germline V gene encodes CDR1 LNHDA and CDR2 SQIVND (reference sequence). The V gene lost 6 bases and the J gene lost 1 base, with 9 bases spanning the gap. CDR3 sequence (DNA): TGTGCCAGTAGCCCGGTCGCGAACACTGAAGCTTTCTTT. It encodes CASSPVANTEAFF.

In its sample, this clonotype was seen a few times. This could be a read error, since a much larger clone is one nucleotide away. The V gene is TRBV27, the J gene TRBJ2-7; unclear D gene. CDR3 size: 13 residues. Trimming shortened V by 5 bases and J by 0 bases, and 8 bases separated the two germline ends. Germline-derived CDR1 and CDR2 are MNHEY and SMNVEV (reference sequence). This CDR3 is CASSTGSSYEQYF. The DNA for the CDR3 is TGTGCCAGCAGTACCGGGTCCTCCTACGAGCAGTACTTC.

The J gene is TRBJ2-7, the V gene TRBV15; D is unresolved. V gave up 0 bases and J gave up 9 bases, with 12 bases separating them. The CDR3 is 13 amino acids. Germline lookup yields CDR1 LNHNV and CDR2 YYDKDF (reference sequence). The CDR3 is CATSRDYSTGQYF. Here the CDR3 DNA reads TGTGCCACCAGCAGAGATTACTCTACGGGGCAGTACTTC.

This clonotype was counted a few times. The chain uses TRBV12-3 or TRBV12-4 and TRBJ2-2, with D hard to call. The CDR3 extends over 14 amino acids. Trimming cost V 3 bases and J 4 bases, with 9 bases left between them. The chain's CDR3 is CASSFRSTTGELFF. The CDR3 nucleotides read TGTGCCAGCAGTTTTCGATCGACCACCGGGGAGCTGTTTTTT.

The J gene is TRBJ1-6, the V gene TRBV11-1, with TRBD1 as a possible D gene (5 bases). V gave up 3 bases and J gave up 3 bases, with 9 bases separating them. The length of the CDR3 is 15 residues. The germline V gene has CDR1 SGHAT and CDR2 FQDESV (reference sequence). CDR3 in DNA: TGTGCCAGCAGCTTGGACAATCTCTATAATTCACCCCTCCACTTT. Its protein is CASSLDNLYNSPLHF.